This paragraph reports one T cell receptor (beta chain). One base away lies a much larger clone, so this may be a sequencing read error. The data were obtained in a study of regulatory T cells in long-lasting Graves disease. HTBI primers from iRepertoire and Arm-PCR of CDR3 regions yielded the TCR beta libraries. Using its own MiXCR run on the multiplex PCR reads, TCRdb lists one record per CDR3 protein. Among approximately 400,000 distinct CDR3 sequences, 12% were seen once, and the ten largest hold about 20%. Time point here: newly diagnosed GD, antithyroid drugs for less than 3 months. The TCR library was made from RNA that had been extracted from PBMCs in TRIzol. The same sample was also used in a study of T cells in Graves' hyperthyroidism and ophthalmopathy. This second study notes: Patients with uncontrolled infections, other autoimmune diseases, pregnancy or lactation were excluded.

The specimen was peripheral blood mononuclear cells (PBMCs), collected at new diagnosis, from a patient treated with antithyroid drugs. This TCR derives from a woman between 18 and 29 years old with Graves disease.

In DNA form, the CDR3 reads TGCAGCGTAAACAGGGGGCTGCGCGATGTCTACACCTTC. Protein product: CSVNRGLRDVYTF. The chain links TRBV29-1 to TRBJ1-2, with 9 bases aligning to TRBD1. Germline values: CDR1 SQVTM, CDR2 ANQGSEA. The CDR3 is 13 residues long. V shed 6 bases, J shed 10 bases, and the junction held 12 bases outside the gene matches.